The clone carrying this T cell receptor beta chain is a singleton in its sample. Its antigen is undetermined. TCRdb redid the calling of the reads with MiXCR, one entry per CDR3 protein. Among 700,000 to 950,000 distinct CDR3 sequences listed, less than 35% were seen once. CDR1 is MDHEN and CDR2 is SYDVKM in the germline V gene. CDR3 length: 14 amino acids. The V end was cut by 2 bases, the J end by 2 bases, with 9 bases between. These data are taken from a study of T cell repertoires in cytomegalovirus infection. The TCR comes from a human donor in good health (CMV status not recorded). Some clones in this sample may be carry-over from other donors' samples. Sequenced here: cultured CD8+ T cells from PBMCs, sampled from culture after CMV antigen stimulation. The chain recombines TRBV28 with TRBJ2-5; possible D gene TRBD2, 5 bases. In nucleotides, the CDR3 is TGTGCCAGCAGTTTAAGGCGGGTACAAGAGACCCAGTACTTC. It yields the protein CASSLRRVQETQYF.